The clone carrying this T cell receptor beta chain has only a few counts. The antigen remains unidentified. The V end lost 4 bases, the J end lost 3 bases, and 16 bases lay between the germline ends. Germline V lookup: CDR1 SGHNT, CDR2 YENEEA. This CDR3 spans 15 amino acids. This entry is derived from a study of shared clonotypes between healthy human individuals. The study, taken as a whole, reports: Sequencing depth was a factor that was expected to affect clonotype sharing among donors. Sampling included only blood; tissue repertoires likely differ.

Sequencing was performed with immunoSEQ multiplex PCR; in TCRdb, only in-frame clones are kept and a portion is missing. Among some 490,000 clones, approximately 80% were seen once, and the ten largest hold 12%. Each of the donors was a healthy adult who was HIV-negative and had not had a recent acute infection or vaccination. This chain joins TRBV11-3 and TRBJ2-7; D might be TRBD1 (5 bases). The sample consisted of PBMCs. The clonotype originates from a woman aged 40 to 50 in good health. Some clones in this sample may be carry-over from other donors' samples. The DNA for the CDR3 is TGTGCCAGCAGCTCGGCCAGGGTCGGAGACTACGAGCAGTACTTC. Translation: CASSSARVGDYEQYF.